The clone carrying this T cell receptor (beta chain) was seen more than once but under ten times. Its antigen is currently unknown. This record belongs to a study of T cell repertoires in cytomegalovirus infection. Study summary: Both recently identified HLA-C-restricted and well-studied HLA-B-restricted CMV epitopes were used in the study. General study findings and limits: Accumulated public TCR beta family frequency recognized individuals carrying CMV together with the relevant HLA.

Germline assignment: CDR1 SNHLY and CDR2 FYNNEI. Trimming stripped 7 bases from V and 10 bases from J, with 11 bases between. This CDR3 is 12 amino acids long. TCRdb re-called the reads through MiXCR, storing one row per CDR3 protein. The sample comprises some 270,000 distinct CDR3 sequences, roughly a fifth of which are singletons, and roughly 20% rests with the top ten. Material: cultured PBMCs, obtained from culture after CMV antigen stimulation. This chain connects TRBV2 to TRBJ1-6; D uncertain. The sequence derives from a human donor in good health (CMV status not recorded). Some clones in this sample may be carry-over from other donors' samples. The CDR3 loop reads CASNEISSPLHF. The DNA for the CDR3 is TGTGCCAGCAACGAAATCTCCTCACCCCTCCACTTT.